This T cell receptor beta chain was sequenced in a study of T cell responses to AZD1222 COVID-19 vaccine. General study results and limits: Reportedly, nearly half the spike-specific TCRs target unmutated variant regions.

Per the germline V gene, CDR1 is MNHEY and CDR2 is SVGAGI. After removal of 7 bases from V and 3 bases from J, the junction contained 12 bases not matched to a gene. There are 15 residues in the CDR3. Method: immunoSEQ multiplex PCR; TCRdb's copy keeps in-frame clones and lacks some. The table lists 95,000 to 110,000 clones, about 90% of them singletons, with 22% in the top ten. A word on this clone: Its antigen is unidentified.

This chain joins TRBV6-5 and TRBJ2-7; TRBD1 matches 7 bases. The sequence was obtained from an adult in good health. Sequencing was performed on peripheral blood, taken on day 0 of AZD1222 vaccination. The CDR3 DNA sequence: TGTGCCAGCATTCCTTGGGACAGACCGAACTACGAGCAGTACTTC. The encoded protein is CASIPWDRPNYEQYF.